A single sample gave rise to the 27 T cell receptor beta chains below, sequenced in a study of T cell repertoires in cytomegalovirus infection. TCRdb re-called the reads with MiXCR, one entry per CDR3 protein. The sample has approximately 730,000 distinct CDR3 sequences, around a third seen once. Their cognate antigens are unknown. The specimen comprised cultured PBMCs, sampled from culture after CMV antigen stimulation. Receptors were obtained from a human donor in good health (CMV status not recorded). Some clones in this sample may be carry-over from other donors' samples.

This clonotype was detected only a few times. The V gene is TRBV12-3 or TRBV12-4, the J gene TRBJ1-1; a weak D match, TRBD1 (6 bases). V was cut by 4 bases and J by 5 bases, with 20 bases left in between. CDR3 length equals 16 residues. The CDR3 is CASSSVLGGGRTEAFF. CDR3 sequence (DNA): TGTGCCAGCAGTTCAGTTTTGGGAGGGGGACGAACTGAAGCTTTCTTT.

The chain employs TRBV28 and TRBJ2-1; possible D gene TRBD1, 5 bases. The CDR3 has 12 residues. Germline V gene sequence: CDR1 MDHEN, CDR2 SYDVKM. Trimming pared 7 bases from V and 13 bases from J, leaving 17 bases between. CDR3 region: CASTLRGLPQFF. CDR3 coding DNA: TGTGCCAGCACCCTAAGGGGCCTACCCCAGTTCTTC.

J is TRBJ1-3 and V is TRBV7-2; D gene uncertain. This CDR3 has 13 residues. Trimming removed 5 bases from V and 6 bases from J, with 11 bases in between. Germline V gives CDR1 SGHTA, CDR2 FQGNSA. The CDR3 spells CASSRTGLNTIYF. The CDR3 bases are TGTGCCAGCAGCCGGACCGGGTTAAACACCATATATTTT.

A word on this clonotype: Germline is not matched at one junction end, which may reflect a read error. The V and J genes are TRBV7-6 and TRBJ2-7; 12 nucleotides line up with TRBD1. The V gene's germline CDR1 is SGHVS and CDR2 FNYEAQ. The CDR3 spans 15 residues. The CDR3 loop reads CASSYTGTGGYKQYF. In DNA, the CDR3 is TGTGCCAGCAGCTACACCGGGACAGGGGGCTACAAGCAGTACTTC.

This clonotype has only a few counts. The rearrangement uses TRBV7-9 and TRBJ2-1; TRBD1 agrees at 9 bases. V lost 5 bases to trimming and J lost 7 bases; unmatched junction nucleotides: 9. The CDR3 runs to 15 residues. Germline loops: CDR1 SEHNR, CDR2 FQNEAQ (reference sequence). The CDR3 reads CASSPDPGQGNEQFF. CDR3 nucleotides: TGTGCCAGCAGCCCAGATCCGGGACAGGGTAATGAGCAGTTCTTC.

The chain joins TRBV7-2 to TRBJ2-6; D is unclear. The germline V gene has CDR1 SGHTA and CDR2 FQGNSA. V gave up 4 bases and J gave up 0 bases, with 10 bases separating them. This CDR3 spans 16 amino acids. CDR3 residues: CASSSEALSGANVLTF. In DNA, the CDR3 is TGTGCCAGCAGCTCCGAGGCCCTCTCTGGGGCCAACGTCCTGACTTTC.

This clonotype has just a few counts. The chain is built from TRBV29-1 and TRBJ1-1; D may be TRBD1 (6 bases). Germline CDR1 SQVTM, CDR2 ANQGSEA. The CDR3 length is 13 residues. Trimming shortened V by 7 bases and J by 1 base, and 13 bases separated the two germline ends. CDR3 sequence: CSGTRDKNTEAFF. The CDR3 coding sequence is TGCAGCGGCACACGGGACAAGAACACTGAAGCTTTCTTT.

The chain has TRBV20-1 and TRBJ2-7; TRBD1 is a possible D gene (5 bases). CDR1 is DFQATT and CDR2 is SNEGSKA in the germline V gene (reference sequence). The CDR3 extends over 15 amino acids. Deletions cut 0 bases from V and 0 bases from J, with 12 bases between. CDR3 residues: CSARDGQGSSYEQYF. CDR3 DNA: TGCAGTGCTAGAGATGGGCAGGGCAGCTCCTACGAGCAGTACTTC.

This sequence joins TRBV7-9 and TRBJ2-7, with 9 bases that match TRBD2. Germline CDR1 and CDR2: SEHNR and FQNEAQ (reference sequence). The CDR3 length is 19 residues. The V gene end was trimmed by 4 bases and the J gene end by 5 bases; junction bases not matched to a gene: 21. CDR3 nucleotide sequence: TGTGCCAGCAGCTCTACCCTACACAAACCCGGCGGGAGGGTCGACGAGCAGTACTTC. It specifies CASSSTLHKPGGRVDEQYF.

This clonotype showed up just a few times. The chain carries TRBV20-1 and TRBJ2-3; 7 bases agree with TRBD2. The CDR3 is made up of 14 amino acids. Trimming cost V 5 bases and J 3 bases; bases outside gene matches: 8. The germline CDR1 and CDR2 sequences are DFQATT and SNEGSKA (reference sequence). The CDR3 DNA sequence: TGCAGTGCTCGGGCGGGAGAGGGAACAGATACGCAGTATTTT. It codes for CSARAGEGTDTQYF.

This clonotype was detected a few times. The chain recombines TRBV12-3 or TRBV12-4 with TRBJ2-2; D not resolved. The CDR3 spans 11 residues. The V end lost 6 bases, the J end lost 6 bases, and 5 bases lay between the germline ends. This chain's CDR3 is CASRESGELFF. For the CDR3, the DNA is TGTGCCAGCAGGGAGTCCGGGGAGCTGTTTTTT.

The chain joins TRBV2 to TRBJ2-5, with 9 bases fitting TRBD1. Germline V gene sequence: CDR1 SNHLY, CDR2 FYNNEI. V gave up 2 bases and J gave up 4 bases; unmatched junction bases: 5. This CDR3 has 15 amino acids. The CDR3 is CASSESSGQGETQYF. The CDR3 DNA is TGTGCCAGCAGTGAAAGTTCGGGACAGGGAGAGACCCAGTACTTC.

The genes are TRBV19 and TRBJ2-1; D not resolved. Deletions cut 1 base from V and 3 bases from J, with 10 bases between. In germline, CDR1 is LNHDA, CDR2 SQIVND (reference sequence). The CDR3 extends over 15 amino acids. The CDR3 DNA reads TGTGCCAGTAGTATAGGGGTGTCACTCTACAATGAGCAGTTCTTC. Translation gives CASSIGVSLYNEQFF. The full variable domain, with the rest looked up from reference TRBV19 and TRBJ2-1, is DGGITQSPKYLFRKEGQNVTLSCEQNLNHDAMYWYRQDPGQGLRLIYYSQIVNDFQKGDIAEGYSVSREKKESFPLTVTSAQKNPTAFYLCASSIGVSLYNEQFFGPGTRLTVL.

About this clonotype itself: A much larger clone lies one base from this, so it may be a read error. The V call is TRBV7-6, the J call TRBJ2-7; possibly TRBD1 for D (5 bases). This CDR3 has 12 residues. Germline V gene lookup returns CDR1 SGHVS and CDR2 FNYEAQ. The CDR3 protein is CANSQGSYEQYF. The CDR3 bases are TGTGCCAACAGCCAGGGCTCCTACGAGCAGTACTTC.

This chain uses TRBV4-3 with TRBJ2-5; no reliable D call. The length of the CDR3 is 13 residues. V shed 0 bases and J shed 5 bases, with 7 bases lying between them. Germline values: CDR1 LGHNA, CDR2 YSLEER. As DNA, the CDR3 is TGCGCCAGCAGCCAAGATCAAAGGGAGACCCAGTACTTC. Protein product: CASSQDQRETQYF.

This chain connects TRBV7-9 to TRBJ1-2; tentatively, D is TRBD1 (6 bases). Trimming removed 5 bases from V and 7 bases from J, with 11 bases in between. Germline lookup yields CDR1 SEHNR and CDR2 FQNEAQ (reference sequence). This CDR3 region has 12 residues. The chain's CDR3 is CASSPGGSGYTF. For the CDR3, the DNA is TGTGCCAGCAGCCCCGGGGGCAGTGGCTACACCTTC. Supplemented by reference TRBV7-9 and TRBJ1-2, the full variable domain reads DTGVSQNPRHKITKRGQNVTFRCDPISEHNRLYWYRQTLGQGPEFLTYFQNEAQLEKSRLLSDRFSAERPKGSFSTLEIQRTEQGDSAMYLCASSPGGSGYTFGSGTRLTVV.

Written as DNA, the CDR3 is TGTGCCAGCAGCATGGATCAAGGTCAGCCCCAGCATTTT. This sequence encodes CASSMDQGQPQHF. The chain joins TRBV27 to TRBJ1-5; no definite D call. The CDR3 runs 13 residues. The germline gives CDR1 MNHEY, CDR2 SMNVEV (reference sequence). V gave up 6 bases and J gave up 6 bases, with 12 bases separating them.

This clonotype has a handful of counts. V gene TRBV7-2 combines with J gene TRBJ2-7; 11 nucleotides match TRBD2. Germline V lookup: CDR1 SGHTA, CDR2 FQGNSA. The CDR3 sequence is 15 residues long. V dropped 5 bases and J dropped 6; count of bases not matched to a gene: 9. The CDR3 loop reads CASSIFSGGAFEQYF. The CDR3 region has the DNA TGTGCCAGCAGCATCTTTAGCGGGGGGGCCTTCGAGCAGTACTTC.

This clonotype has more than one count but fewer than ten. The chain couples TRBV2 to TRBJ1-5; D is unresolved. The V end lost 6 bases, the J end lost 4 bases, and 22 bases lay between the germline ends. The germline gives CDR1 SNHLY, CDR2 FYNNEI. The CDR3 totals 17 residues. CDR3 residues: CASSPQSGLRTNQPQHF. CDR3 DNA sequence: TGTGCCAGCAGCCCACAATCCGGCTTACGGACGAATCAGCCCCAGCATTTT.

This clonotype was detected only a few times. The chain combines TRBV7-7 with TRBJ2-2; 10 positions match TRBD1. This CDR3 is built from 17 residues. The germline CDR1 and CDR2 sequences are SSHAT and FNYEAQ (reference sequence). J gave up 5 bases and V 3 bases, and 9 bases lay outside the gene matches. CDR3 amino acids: CASSFRDRGFGTGELFF. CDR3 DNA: TGTGCCAGCAGCTTCCGGGACAGGGGATTCGGGACCGGGGAGCTGTTTTTT.

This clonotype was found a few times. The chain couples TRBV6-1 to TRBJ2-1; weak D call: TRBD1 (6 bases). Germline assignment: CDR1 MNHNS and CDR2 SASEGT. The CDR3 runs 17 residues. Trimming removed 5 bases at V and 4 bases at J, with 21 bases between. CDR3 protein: CASSKNRAGNSYNEQFF. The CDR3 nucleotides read TGTGCCAGCAGTAAAAACAGGGCTGGGAATTCGTACAATGAGCAGTTCTTC.

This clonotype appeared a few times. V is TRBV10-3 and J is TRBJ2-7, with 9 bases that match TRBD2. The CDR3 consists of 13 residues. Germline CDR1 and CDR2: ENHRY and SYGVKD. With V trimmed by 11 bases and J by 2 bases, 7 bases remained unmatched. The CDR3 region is CAVGSGSPYEQYF. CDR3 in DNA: TGTGCCGTCGGTAGCGGGAGCCCCTACGAGCAGTACTTC.

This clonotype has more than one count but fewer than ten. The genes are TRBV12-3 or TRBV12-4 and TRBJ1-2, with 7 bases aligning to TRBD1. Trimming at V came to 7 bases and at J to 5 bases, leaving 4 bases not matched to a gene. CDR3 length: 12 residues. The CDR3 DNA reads TGTGCCAGCACCGAGACAGGGTATGGCTACACCTTC. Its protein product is CASTETGYGYTF.

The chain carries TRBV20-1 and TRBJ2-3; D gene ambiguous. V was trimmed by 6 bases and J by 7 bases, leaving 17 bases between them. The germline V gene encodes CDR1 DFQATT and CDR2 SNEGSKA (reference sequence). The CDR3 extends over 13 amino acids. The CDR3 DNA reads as TGCAGTGCAACTAACTCCCCTGCGAATACGCAGTATTTT. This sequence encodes CSATNSPANTQYF.

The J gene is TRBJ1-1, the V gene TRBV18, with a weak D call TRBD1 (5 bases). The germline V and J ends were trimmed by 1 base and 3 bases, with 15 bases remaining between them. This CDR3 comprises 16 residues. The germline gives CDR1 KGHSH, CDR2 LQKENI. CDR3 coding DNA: TGTGCCAGCTCACCACAGAACGGGGGAGCACACACTGAAGCTTTCTTT. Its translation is CASSPQNGGAHTEAFF.

CDR3: CASRIGDSWAGELFF. For the CDR3, the DNA is TGTGCCAGCAGGATAGGGGACAGCTGGGCGGGGGAGCTGTTTTTT. The chain recombines TRBV12-3 or TRBV12-4 with TRBJ2-2, with TRBD1 matching over 7 bases. V dropped 6 bases and J dropped 8; count of bases not matched to a gene: 12. This CDR3 region has 15 residues.

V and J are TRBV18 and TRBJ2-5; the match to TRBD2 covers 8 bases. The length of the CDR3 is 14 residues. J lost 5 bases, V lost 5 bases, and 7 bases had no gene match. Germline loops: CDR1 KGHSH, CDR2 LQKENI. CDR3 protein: CASSTGTRGETQYF. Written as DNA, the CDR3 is TGTGCCAGCTCAACTGGGACTAGGGGCGAGACCCAGTACTTC.